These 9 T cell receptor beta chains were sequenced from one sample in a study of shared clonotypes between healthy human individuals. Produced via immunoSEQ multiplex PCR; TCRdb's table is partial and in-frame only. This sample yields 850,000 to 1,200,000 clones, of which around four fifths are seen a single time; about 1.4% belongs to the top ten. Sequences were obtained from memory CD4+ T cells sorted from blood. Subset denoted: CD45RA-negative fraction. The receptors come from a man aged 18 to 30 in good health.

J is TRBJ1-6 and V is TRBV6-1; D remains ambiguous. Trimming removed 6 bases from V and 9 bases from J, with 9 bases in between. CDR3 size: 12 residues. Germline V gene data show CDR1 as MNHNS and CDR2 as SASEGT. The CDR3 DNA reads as TGTGCCAGCAGCCCCCTGGGTTCACCCCTCCACTTT. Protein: CASSPLGSPLHF.

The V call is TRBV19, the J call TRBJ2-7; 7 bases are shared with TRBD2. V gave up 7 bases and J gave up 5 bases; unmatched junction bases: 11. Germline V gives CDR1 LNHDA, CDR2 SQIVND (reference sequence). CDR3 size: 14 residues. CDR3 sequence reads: CASKVGGISDEQYF. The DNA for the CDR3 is TGTGCCAGTAAAGTGGGGGGGATTTCGGACGAGCAGTACTTC.

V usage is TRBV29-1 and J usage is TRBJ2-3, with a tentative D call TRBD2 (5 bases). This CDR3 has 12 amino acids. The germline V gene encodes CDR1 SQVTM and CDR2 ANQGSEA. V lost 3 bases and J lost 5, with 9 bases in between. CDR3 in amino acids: CSVERVRDTQYF. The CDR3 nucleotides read TGCAGCGTTGAGCGGGTTCGAGATACGCAGTATTTT.

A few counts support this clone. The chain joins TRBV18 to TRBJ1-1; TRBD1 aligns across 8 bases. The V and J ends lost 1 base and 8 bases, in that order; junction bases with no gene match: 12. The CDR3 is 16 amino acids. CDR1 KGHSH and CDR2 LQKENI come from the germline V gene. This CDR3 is CASSPLSTGQGMEAFF. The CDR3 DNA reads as TGTGCCAGCTCACCACTTTCGACCGGACAGGGAATGGAAGCTTTCTTT.

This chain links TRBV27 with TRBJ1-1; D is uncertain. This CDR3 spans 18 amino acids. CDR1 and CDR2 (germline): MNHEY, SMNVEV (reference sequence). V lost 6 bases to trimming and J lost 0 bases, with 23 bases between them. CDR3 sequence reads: CASRQSAGSYGMNTEAFF. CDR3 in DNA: TGTGCCAGCAGACAAAGCGCCGGGTCCTACGGCATGAACACTGAAGCTTTCTTT.

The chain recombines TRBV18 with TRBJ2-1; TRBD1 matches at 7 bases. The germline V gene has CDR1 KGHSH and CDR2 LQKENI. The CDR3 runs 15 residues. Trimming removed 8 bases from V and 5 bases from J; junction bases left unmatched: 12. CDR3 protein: CASRGSGTADNEQFF. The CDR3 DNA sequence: TGTGCCAGCCGGGGTTCCGGGACAGCTGACAATGAGCAGTTCTTC. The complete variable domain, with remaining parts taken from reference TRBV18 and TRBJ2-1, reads NAGVMQNPRHLVRRRGQEARLRCSPMKGHSHVYWYRQLPEEGLKFMVYLQKENIIDESGMPKERFSAEFPKEGPSILRIQQVVRGDSAAYFCASRGSGTADNEQFFGPGTRLTVL.

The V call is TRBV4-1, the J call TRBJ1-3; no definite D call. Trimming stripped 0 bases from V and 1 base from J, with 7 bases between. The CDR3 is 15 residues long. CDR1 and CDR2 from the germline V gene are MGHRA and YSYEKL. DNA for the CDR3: TGCGCCAGCAGCCAAGAAGGAGCGTCTGGAAACACCATATATTTT. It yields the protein CASSQEGASGNTIYF.

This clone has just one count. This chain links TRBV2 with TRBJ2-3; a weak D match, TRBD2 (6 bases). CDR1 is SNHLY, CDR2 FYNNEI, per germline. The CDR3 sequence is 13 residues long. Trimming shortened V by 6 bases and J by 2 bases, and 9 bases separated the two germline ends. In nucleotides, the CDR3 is TGTGCCAGCAGGAAGGACTACACAGATACGCAGTATTTT. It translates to CASRKDYTDTQYF.

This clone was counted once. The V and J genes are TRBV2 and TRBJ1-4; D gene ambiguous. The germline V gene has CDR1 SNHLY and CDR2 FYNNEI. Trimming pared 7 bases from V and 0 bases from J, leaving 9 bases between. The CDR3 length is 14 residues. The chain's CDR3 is CASKEGATNEKLFF. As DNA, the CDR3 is TGTGCCAGCAAGGAGGGTGCAACTAATGAAAAACTGTTTTTT.